These 7 T cell receptor beta chains share one sample of origin, sequenced in a study of blood T cell repertoires in COVID-19. The method was immunoSEQ multiplex PCR; TCRdb's version includes in-frame clones alone and lacks a portion of them. The sample lists hundreds of thousands of clones; 85% to 90% were seen once. Sequenced input: PBMCs or T cells enriched from blood (not recorded which). These receptors all stem from a man aged 25-45 years who had been exposed to COVID-19.

V gene TRBV6-5 combines with J gene TRBJ1-6, with TRBD1 matching over 8 bases. This CDR3 comprises 14 residues. With V trimmed by 11 bases and J by 6 bases, 9 bases remained unmatched. CDR1 and CDR2 (germline): MNHEY, SVGAGI. The CDR3 protein is CAAKRTGFNSPLHF. The CDR3 DNA reads TGTGCCGCGAAACGGACAGGGTTTAATTCACCCCTCCACTTT.

The chain employs TRBV6-5 and TRBJ1-2; D gene ambiguous. V shed 8 bases and J shed 8 bases, with 15 bases lying between them. The CDR3 is 12 amino acids. Germline lookup yields CDR1 MNHEY and CDR2 SVGAGI. CDR3 coding DNA: TGTGCCAGCTCTGATCACATCTGGGGCTACACCTTC. Translation gives CASSDHIWGYTF.

This clone was observed once. This rearrangement joins TRBV6-2 or TRBV6-3 to TRBJ1-4; D is possibly TRBD1 (5 bases). CDR1 and CDR2 (germline): MNHEY, SVGEGT. This CDR3 comprises 12 residues. The V and J ends lost 4 bases and 11 bases respectively, with 11 bases between them. CDR3 sequence: CASSLARGKLFF. Written as DNA, the CDR3 is TGTGCCAGCAGTTTGGCCCGGGGGAAACTGTTTTTT.

The gene calls are TRBV5-1 and TRBJ2-7; TRBD1 might be the D (5 bases). Between the trimmed V and J ends, which lost 0 bases and 7 bases, there was a span of 11 bases. CDR1 is SGHRS, CDR2 YFSETQ, per germline. The CDR3 runs 13 residues. Here the CDR3 reads CASSLDQGTEQYF. The CDR3 DNA reads as TGCGCCAGCAGCTTGGACCAGGGAACAGAGCAGTACTTC.

As DNA, the CDR3 is TGTGCCAGCAGCCAAGACCCGGGACTAGCCTACGAGCAGTACTTC. Its translation is CASSQDPGLAYEQYF. The chain employs TRBV3-1 (or the pseudogene TRBV3-2) and TRBJ2-7, with TRBD2 matching over 8 bases. CDR3 length: 15 residues. The J segment lost 2 bases and the V segment lost 0 bases, leaving 3 bases of the junction unmatched. CDR1 and CDR2 (germline): LGHDT, YNNKEL (reference sequence).

The V and J genes are TRBV30 and TRBJ1-1; D might be TRBD1 (5 bases). The CDR3 is 13 amino acids. Trimming cost V 4 bases and J 2 bases, with 11 bases left between them. In germline, CDR1 is GTSNPN, CDR2 SVGIG (reference sequence). The CDR3 is CAWMEGFNTEAFF. CDR3 in DNA: TGTGCCTGGATGGAGGGGTTCAACACTGAAGCTTTCTTT.

The chain combines TRBV24-1 with TRBJ1-3; tentative D call: TRBD1 (6 bases). This CDR3 spans 17 amino acids. Germline V gene sequence: CDR1 KGHDR, CDR2 SFDVKD. V lost 4 bases and J 1 base, leaving 16 bases between the germline ends. CDR3 DNA sequence: TGTGCCACCAGTGACCCCTCGACAGGCCAGTCTGGAAACACCATATATTTT. This translates into CATSDPSTGQSGNTIYF.